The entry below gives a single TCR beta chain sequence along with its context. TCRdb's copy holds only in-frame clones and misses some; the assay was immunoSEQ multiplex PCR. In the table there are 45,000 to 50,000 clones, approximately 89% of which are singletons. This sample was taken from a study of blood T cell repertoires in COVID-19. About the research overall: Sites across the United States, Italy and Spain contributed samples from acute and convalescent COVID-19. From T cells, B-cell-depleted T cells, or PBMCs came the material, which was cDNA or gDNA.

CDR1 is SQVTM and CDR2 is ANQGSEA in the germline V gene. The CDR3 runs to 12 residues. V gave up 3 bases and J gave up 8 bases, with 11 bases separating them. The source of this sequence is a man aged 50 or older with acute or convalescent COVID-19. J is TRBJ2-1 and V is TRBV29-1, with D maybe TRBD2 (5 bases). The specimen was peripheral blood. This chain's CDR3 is CSVDEGLDEQFF. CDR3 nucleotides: TGCAGCGTTGATGAGGGTTTAGATGAGCAGTTCTTC.